Below are 7 T cell receptor beta chains sequenced from a single sample in a study of T-cell reconstitution after alpha-beta-depleted transplantation in children. A library of TCRbeta sequences, prepared with unique molecular identifiers, was generated. TCRdb used MiXCR to reprocess the PCR reads, holding one entry per CDR3 protein. The sample lists nearly 550,000 distinct CDR3 sequences, around 16% seen once, with 3.3% in the top ten. Material: PBMCs from the stem cell graft donor, obtained from the stem cell graft. The receptors were gathered from a human donor who donated a stem cell graft to a child with acute lymphoblastic leukemia.

This clonotype appeared a few times. This chain uses TRBV3-1 with TRBJ2-3, with 7 bases that match TRBD2. V was clipped by 4 bases and J by 5 bases; unmatched bases: 6. Germline-derived CDR1 and CDR2 are LGHDT and YNNKEL (reference sequence). The CDR3 totals 14 residues. CDR3: CASSPSGNGDTQYF. CDR3 bases: TGTGCCAGCAGCCCGAGCGGGAACGGAGATACGCAGTATTTT.

This sequence joins TRBV5-6 and TRBJ1-5; 12 bases align to TRBD1. Trimming at V came to 4 bases and at J to 7 bases, leaving 15 bases not matched to a gene. Germline assignment: CDR1 SGHDT and CDR2 YYEEEE. The CDR3 length is 18 residues. CDR3 region: CASSRFRDRGRESQPQHF. CDR3 coding DNA: TGTGCCAGCAGCCGATTCCGGGACAGGGGGCGTGAAAGCCAGCCCCAGCATTTT.

The chain joins TRBV29-1 to TRBJ2-3; D not resolved. Germline CDR1 and CDR2: SQVTM and ANQGSEA. The CDR3 extends over 12 amino acids. The germline V and J ends were trimmed by 3 bases and 2 bases, with 6 bases remaining between them. The CDR3 reads CSVEGSTDTQYF. CDR3 sequence (DNA): TGCAGCGTTGAGGGATCCACAGATACGCAGTATTTT.

This rearrangement joins TRBV5-5 to TRBJ2-2; TRBD1 might be the D (5 bases). Trimming removed 0 bases from V and 4 bases from J, with 10 bases in between. The germline gives CDR1 SGHKS, CDR2 YYEKEE (reference sequence). This CDR3 is 15 amino acids long. CDR3 nucleotide sequence: TGTGCCAGCAGCTTGGTGGACATCTCCACCGGGGAGCTGTTTTTT. It specifies CASSLVDISTGELFF.

This clonotype was counted once. V usage is TRBV5-8 and J usage is TRBJ1-2; 8 bases agree with TRBD1. CDR3 size: 15 residues. V lost 0 bases, J lost 7 bases, and 8 bases stayed unmatched. Germline V gene data show CDR1 as SGHTS and CDR2 as YDEGEE. CDR3 residues: CASSLAGTGGRGYTF. CDR3 bases: TGTGCCAGCAGCTTGGCCGGGACAGGAGGCCGTGGCTACACCTTC. The full variable domain, in which reference TRBV5-8 and TRBJ1-2 provide the parts outside the CDR3, is EAGVTQSPTHLIKTRGQQATLRCSPISGHTSVYWYQQALGLGLQFLLWYDEGEERNRGNFPPRFSGRQFPNYSSELNVNALELEDSALYLCASSLAGTGGRGYTFGSGTRLTVV.

The rearrangement uses TRBV4-1 and TRBJ1-2; D may be TRBD1 (5 bases). The CDR3 is 17 amino acids. V lost 4 bases to trimming and J lost 0 bases, with 18 bases between them. Germline values: CDR1 MGHRA, CDR2 YSYEKL. The CDR3 reads CASSLSGDGRANYGYTF. CDR3 in DNA: TGCGCCAGCAGCCTATCCGGGGACGGACGGGCTAACTATGGCTACACCTTC.

CDR3 loop: CASSRPEGLNEQFF. In DNA, the CDR3 is TGTGCCAGCAGCCGACCCGAGGGCCTTAATGAGCAGTTCTTC. The chain employs TRBV27 and TRBJ2-1; a weak D match, TRBD2 (5 bases). Trimming removed 6 bases at V and 7 bases at J, with 16 bases between. The V gene's germline CDR1 is MNHEY and CDR2 SMNVEV (reference sequence). CDR3 length: 14 amino acids.